These 19 T cell receptor beta chains were all obtained from the same sample, sequenced in a study of shared clonotypes between healthy human individuals. Data came from immunoSEQ multiplex PCR; TCRdb stores just in-frame clones and leaves some out. This sample has a few million clones, with approximately 94% found just once. The material sequenced was naive CD4+ T cells sorted from blood. Subset: CD45RA+ positively selected. The receptors shown here come from a man aged 18 to 30 in good health.

The chain links TRBV9 to TRBJ1-4, with a possible D match to TRBD1 (6 bases). CDR3 length equals 13 residues. Trimming removed 3 bases at V and 7 bases at J, with 10 bases between. Germline values: CDR1 SGDLS, CDR2 YYNGEE. The CDR3 sequence is CASSGTVGEKLFF. CDR3 in DNA: TGTGCCAGCAGCGGGACAGTTGGTGAAAAACTGTTTTTT. Full variable domain (missing parts from reference TRBV9 and TRBJ1-4): DSGVTQTPKHLITATGQRVTLRCSPRSGDLSVYWYQQSLDQGLQFLIQYYNGEERAKGNILERFSAQQFPDLHSELNLSSLELGDSALYFCASSGTVGEKLFFGSGTQLSVL.

V usage is TRBV18 and J usage is TRBJ2-3; TRBD1 matches at 10 bases. The CDR3 runs to 15 residues. The germline gives CDR1 KGHSH, CDR2 LQKENI. Trimming took 1 base from V and 4 from J; bases not matched to a gene: 2. CDR3 residues: CASSPRTGGSDTQYF. For the CDR3, the DNA is TGTGCCAGCTCACCACGGACAGGGGGATCAGATACGCAGTATTTT.

The rearrangement links TRBV10-3 to TRBJ2-7, with D perhaps given as TRBD1 or TRBD2 (5 bases each). The CDR3 is made up of 15 amino acids. Germline-derived CDR1 and CDR2 are ENHRY and SYGVKD. Trimming pared 4 bases from V and 2 bases from J, leaving 15 bases between. CDR3 nucleotide sequence: TGTGCCATCAGTGGCCCATTGGGGACCACCTACGAGCAGTACTTC. It translates to CAISGPLGTTYEQYF.

The chain joins TRBV18 to TRBJ1-2; TRBD1 is a possible D gene (6 bases). Trimming cost V 6 bases and J 4 bases, with 12 bases left between them. This CDR3 has 13 residues. Germline assignment: CDR1 KGHSH and CDR2 LQKENI. This CDR3 is CASSTEGGYGYTF. CDR3 in DNA: TGTGCCAGCTCGACAGAAGGGGGCTATGGCTACACCTTC.

V usage is TRBV19 and J usage is TRBJ2-2; unclear D gene. The CDR3 has 12 residues. The germline V gene has CDR1 LNHDA and CDR2 SQIVND (reference sequence). V was shortened by 8 bases and J by 6 bases, with 10 bases between the two germline ends. The CDR3 loop is CASYGRAGELFF. The CDR3 DNA reads as TGTGCCAGTTACGGTCGCGCCGGGGAGCTGTTTTTT.

The V and J genes are TRBV7-4 and TRBJ2-7; 8 nucleotides line up with TRBD2. The CDR3 sequence is 15 residues long. The J segment lost 5 bases and the V segment lost 1 base, leaving 7 bases of the junction unmatched. Germline V lookup: CDR1 SGHVT, CDR2 SQSDAQ. CDR3 residues: CASSLGRGGRNEQYF. Written as DNA, the CDR3 is TGTGCCAGCAGCTTAGGACGGGGGGGCCGGAACGAGCAGTACTTC.

This chain uses TRBV2 with TRBJ2-5, with TRBD2 matching 7 bases. CDR3 size: 13 residues. Trimming cost V 6 bases and J 5 bases; bases outside gene matches: 6. CDR1 is SNHLY and CDR2 is FYNNEI in the germline V gene. The CDR3 loop reads CASRLAGTETQYF. For the CDR3, the DNA is TGTGCCAGCAGGTTAGCGGGCACGGAGACCCAGTACTTC.

This clone occurred once. The J gene is TRBJ2-6, the V gene TRBV2; a possible D gene is TRBD1 (5 bases). V was pared by 4 bases and J by 0 bases, with 10 bases between. Germline CDR1 SNHLY, CDR2 FYNNEI. The CDR3 has 16 amino acids. The CDR3 spells CASSVRQSSGANVLTF. In nucleotides, the CDR3 is TGTGCCAGCAGTGTCAGACAGAGCTCTGGGGCCAACGTCCTGACTTTC.

This clone was found once. The chain carries TRBV10-1 and TRBJ1-2; no firm D call. The V gene lost 5 bases and the J gene lost 3 bases, with 10 bases spanning the gap. This CDR3 has 13 residues. CDR1 WNHNN and CDR2 SYGVQD come from the germline V gene (reference sequence). The CDR3 sequence is CASSPGGDYGYTF. The CDR3 DNA follows: TGCGCCAGCAGTCCCGGCGGGGACTATGGCTACACCTTC.

A single count supports this clone. This rearrangement joins TRBV6-1 to TRBJ2-5; tentatively, D is TRBD2 (5 bases). This CDR3 has 15 amino acids. CDR1 and CDR2 (germline): MNHNS, SASEGT. V was clipped by 2 bases and J by 5 bases, with 15 bases between them. The chain's CDR3 is CASSETVFRGETQYF. CDR3 sequence (DNA): TGTGCCAGCAGTGAAACTGTCTTCCGCGGGGAGACCCAGTACTTC.

The table lists this clone with a count of one. CDR3 nucleotides: TGCGCCAGCAGCTTAATTGGTCGGGAGCCGAACACCGGGGAGCTGTTTTTT. Amino acid sequence: CASSLIGREPNTGELFF. The V call is TRBV5-1, the J call TRBJ2-2; possibly TRBD2 for D (6 bases). There are 17 residues in the CDR3. Looked up from germline, CDR1 is SGHRS and CDR2 is YFSETQ. The germline V and J ends were trimmed by 2 bases and 0 bases, with 14 bases remaining between them.

The J gene is TRBJ1-2, the V gene TRBV9; D remains ambiguous. Germline values: CDR1 SGDLS, CDR2 YYNGEE. The length of the CDR3 is 16 residues. V was pared by 0 bases and J by 8 bases, with 20 bases between. This chain's CDR3 is CASSVGGGSPPEGYTF. The DNA for the CDR3 is TGTGCCAGCAGCGTAGGGGGAGGTAGCCCACCGGAGGGCTACACCTTC.

The gene calls are TRBV5-1 and TRBJ1-6; D is perhaps TRBD1 (5 bases). V was clipped by 0 bases and J by 6 bases, with 16 bases between them. Germline V gives CDR1 SGHRS, CDR2 YFSETQ. The CDR3 has 17 amino acids. CDR3 nucleotides: TGCGCCAGCAGCTTGGGAACAGGCCTAAGGAGTAATTCACCCCTCCACTTT. Amino acids: CASSLGTGLRSNSPLHF.

This chain connects TRBV7-9 to TRBJ2-1; TRBD2 matches at 10 bases. This CDR3 has 17 residues. V was pared by 1 base and J by 2 bases, with 5 bases of the junction left unmatched. CDR1 and CDR2 (germline): SEHNR, FQNEAQ (reference sequence). For the CDR3, the DNA is TGTGCCAGCAGCTTAGGGAACGGACTAGCGGCCTACAATGAGCAGTTCTTC. Amino acid sequence: CASSLGNGLAAYNEQFF.

On this clone: The junction shows a germline mismatch at one end, possibly a read error. The CDR3 bases are TGCGTCAGCAGGCTGGTAGGGTCCTCCTACGAGCAGTACTTC. This codes for CVSRLVGSSYEQYF. The V gene is TRBV10-2, the J gene TRBJ2-7; D ambiguous. From germline, CDR1 is WSHSY and CDR2 SAAADI. This CDR3 is built from 14 residues.

The J gene is TRBJ1-2, the V gene TRBV27; no clear D. V lost 2 bases and J 8 bases, leaving 9 bases between the germline ends. CDR1 MNHEY and CDR2 SMNVEV come from the germline V gene (reference sequence). The CDR3 sequence is 12 residues long. The CDR3 sequence is CASSLKGGGYTF. The CDR3 DNA sequence: TGTGCCAGCAGTTTAAAGGGCGGAGGCTACACCTTC.

The gene calls are TRBV7-2 and TRBJ2-7; no clear D gene. Trimming took off 6 bases at V and 1 base at J, with 13 bases between the two ends. This CDR3 is 14 amino acids long. Germline CDR1 reads SGHTA; CDR2 reads FQGNSA. The CDR3 spells CASSSGRNSYEQYF. CDR3 nucleotide sequence: TGTGCCAGCAGTTCGGGTAGAAATTCCTACGAGCAGTACTTC.

For the CDR3, the DNA is TGTGCCAGCAGTGGCTATGGCTACACCTTC. Its translation is CASSGYGYTF. This rearrangement joins TRBV2 to TRBJ1-2; D remains ambiguous. There are 10 residues in the CDR3. Germline V gene lookup returns CDR1 SNHLY and CDR2 FYNNEI. Trimming shortened V by 4 bases and J by 4 bases, and 1 base separated the two germline ends.

The chain combines TRBV6-5 with TRBJ1-1, with 8 bases identical to TRBD1. This CDR3 has 15 amino acids. In germline, CDR1 is MNHEY, CDR2 SVGAGI. V lost 7 bases, J lost 1 base, and 8 bases stayed unmatched. CDR3 coding DNA: TGTGCCAGCATCGTCGGGACAGGAGAGAACACTGAAGCTTTCTTT. Amino acids: CASIVGTGENTEAFF.